This TCR beta chain was recorded in a study of shared T cell receptors in the human thymus. This table comes from immunoSEQ multiplex PCR, and its TCRdb copy is limited to in-frame clones, with some not included. Of 630,000 or so clones in the sample, around 87% are singletons; the top ten hold 0.0094%. The CDR3 loop spans 18 amino acids. Germline V lookup: CDR1 SQVTM, CDR2 ANQGSEA. V shed 2 bases, J shed 2 bases, and the junction held 13 bases outside the gene matches. This sample also appeared in a second study, on human thymus T cells. From that study: From resections taken during corrective heart surgery, the thymus tissue was obtained. Repertoires sampled from thymus and blood appeared biased in V and J gene usage.

What was sequenced was thymocytes. V is TRBV29-1 and J is TRBJ1-2; 11 nucleotides agree with TRBD1. This TCR came from a boy in the first two years of life with a congenital heart defect. The CDR3 DNA reads as TGCAGCGTTGAAAGGGATCGGACAGGGGGCGACCTGAACTATGGCTACACCTTC. The encoded protein is CSVERDRTGGDLNYGYTF.